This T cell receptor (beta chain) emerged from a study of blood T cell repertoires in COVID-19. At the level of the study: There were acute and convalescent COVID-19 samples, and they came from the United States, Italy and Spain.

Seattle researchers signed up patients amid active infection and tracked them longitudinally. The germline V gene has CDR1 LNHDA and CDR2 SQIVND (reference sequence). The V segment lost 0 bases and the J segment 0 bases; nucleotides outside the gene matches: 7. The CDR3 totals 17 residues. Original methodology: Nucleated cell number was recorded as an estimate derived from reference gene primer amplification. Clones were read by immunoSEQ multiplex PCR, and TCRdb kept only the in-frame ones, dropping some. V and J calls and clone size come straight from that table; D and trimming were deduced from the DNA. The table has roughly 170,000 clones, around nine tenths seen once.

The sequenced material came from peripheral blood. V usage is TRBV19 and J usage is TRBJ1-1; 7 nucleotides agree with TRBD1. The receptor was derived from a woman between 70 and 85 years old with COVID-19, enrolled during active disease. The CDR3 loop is CASSIDDRDPMNTEAFF. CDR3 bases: TGTGCCAGTAGTATAGATGACAGGGATCCCATGAACACTGAAGCTTTCTTT.